Following are 2 T cell receptor beta chains from one sample sequenced in a study of cytomegalovirus exposure and HLA in healthy donors. Generated by immunoSEQ multiplex PCR, the TCRdb table keeps only in-frame clones and is missing some. The sample lists about 88,000 clones, 95% to 97% occurring once. Sequenced sample: PBMCs. The source is a man aged 18 to 30 in good health and CMV-seronegative.

The genes are TRBV15 and TRBJ1-4, with TRBD1 matching over 8 bases. CDR1 and CDR2 (germline): LNHNV, YYDKDF (reference sequence). V shed 3 bases and J 8 bases; nucleotides not matched to a gene: 8. The CDR3 runs 15 residues. The CDR3 spells CATSSYGQGGEKLFF. The CDR3 region has the DNA TGTGCCACCAGCAGTTATGGACAGGGCGGGGAAAAACTGTTTTTT.

The V gene is TRBV30, the J gene TRBJ2-5; D is unclear. With 0 bases removed from V and 3 bases from J, the gap between germline ends came to 8 bases. CDR3 length equals 13 residues. Germline loops: CDR1 GTSNPN, CDR2 SVGIG (reference sequence). Here the CDR3 reads CAWSVQEEETQYF. CDR3 in DNA: TGTGCCTGGAGTGTACAAGAGGAAGAGACCCAGTACTTC.